This TCR beta chain stems from a study of regulatory T cells. Study findings and constraints: Hydrophobic residues at CDR3 positions 6 and 7 were enriched in conventional CD4+ T cells of CD3G-deficient patients. Skewed V and J usage and few unique V-J pairs marked patient repertoires, most in Tregs.

The PCR used 52 TRBV and 13 TRBJ primers. Profiled with immunoSEQ multiplex PCR; TCRdb holds only in-frame clones, not every one. The data contain tens of thousands of clones, about 91% of them seen just once; the ten biggest clones take up about 2.5%. V lost 1 base and J 1 base, leaving 11 bases between the germline ends. CDR3 length: 16 amino acids. Germline V gives CDR1 SGHVS, CDR2 FQNEAQ. As concerns this clone: Its antigen is not known.

Autoimmunity was present in every CD3G-deficient patient, worse in two. V gene TRBV7-8 combines with J gene TRBJ2-1; maybe TRBD1 (5 bases). This receptor was identified in a person aged 18-35 years with CD3G deficiency. Sequencing was carried out using conventional CD4+ T cells sorted from blood. CDR3 region: CASSLVSRVSYNEQFF. The CDR3 bases are TGTGCCAGCAGCTTAGTGTCCAGGGTGTCCTACAATGAGCAGTTCTTC.